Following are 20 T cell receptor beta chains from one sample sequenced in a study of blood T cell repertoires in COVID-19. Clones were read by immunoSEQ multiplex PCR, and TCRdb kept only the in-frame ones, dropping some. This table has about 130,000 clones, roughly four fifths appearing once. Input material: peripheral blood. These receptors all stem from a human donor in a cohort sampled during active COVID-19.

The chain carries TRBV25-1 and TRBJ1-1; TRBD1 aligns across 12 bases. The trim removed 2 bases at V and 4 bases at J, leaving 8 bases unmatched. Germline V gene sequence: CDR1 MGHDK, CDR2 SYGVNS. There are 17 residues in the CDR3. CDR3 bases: TGTGCCAGCAGTGAACTTCCGGGACAGGGGGCAGGCACTGAAGCTTTCTTT. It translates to CASSELPGQGAGTEAFF.

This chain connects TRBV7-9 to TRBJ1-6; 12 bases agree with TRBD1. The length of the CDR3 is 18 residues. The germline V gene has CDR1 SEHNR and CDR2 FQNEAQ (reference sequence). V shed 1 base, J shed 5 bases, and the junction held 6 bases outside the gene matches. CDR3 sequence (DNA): TGTGCCAGCAGCTTAGGGGACAGGGGGCAAATTGATAATTCACCCCTCCACTTT. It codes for CASSLGDRGQIDNSPLHF.

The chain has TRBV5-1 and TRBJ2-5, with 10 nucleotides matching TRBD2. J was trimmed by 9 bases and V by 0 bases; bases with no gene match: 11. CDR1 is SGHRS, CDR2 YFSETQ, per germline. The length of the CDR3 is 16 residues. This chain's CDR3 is CASSLAQRGGQAAQYF. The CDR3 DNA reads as TGCGCCAGCAGCTTGGCCCAGCGGGGGGGGCAGGCGGCCCAGTACTTC. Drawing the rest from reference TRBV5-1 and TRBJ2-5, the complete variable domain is KAGVTQTPRYLIKTRGQQVTLSCSPISGHRSVSWYQQTPGQGLQFLFEYFSETQRNKGNFPGRFSGRQFSNSRSEMNVSTLELGDSALYLCASSLAQRGGQAAQYFGPGTRLLVL.

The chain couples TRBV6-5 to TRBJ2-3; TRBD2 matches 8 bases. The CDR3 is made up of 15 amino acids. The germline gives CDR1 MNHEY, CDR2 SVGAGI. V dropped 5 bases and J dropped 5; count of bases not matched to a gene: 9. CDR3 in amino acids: CASSLSGDLGDTQYF. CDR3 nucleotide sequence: TGTGCCAGCAGTCTTAGCGGGGACCTGGGAGATACGCAGTATTTT.

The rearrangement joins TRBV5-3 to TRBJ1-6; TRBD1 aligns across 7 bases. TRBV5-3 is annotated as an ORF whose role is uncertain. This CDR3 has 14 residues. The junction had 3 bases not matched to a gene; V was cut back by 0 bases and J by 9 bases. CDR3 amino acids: CARSLGRGVSPLHF. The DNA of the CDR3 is TGTGCCAGAAGCTTGGGCAGGGGGGTTTCACCCCTCCACTTT.

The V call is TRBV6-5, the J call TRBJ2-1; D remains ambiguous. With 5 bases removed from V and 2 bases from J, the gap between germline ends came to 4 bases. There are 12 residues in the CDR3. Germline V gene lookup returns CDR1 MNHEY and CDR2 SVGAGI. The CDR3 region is CASSNTYNEQFF. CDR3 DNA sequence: TGTGCCAGCAGTAACACCTACAATGAGCAGTTCTTC.

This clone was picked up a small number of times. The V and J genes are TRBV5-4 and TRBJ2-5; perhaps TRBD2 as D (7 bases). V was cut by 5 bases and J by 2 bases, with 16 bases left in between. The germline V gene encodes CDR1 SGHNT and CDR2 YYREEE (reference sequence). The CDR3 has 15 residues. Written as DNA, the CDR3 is TGTGCCAGCAGAATGTTGGGGGGGCGTCAAGAGACCCAGTACTTC. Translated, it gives CASRMLGGRQETQYF.

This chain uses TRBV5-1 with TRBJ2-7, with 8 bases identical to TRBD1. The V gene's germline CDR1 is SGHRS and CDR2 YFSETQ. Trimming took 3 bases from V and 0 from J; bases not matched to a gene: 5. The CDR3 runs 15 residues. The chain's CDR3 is CASSSDRGISYEQYF. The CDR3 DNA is TGCGCCAGCAGCTCCGACAGGGGCATCTCCTACGAGCAGTACTTC.

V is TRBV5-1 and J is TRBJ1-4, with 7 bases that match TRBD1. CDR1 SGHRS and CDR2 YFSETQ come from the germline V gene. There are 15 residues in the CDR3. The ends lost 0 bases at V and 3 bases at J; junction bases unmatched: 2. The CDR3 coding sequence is TGCGCCAGCAGCTTGGAAGGGGGCCCTAATGAAAAACTGTTTTTT. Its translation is CASSLEGGPNEKLFF.

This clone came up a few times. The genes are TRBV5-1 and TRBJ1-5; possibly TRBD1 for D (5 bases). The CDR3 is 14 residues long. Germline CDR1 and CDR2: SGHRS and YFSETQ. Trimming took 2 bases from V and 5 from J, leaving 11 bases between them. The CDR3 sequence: CASSFGGDDQPQHF. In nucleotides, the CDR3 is TGCGCCAGCAGCTTTGGGGGGGACGATCAGCCCCAGCATTTT.

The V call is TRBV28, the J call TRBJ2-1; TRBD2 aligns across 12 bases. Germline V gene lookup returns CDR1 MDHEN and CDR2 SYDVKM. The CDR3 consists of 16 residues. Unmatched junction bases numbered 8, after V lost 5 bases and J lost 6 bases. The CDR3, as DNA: TGTGCCAGCAGTCACCCTAGCGGGGGGGCTGGCAATGAGCAGTTCTTC. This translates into CASSHPSGGAGNEQFF.

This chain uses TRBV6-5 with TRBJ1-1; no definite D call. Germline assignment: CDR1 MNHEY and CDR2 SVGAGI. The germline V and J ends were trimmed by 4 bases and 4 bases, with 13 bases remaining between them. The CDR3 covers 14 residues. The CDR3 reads CASSLTGVRTEAFF. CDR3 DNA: TGTGCCAGCAGTTTAACCGGGGTCCGCACTGAAGCTTTCTTT.

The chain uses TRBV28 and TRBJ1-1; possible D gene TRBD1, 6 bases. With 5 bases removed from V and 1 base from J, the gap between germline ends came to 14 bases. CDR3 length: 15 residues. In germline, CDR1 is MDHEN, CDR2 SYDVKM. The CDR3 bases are TGTGCCAGCAGTGCCTCAGGGGTTAAGAACACTGAAGCTTTCTTT. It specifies CASSASGVKNTEAFF.

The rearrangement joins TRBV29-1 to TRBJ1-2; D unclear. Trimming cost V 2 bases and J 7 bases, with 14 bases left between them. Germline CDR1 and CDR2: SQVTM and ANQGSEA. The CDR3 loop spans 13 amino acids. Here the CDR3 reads CSVELFREGGYTF. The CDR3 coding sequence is TGCAGCGTTGAACTCTTCCGGGAGGGTGGCTACACCTTC. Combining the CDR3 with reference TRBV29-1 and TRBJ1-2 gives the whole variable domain SAVISQKPSRDICQRGTSLTIQCQVDSQVTMMFWYRQQPGQSLTLIATANQGSEATYESGFVIDKFPISRPNLTFSTLTVSNMSPEDSSIYLCSVELFREGGYTFGSGTRLTVV.

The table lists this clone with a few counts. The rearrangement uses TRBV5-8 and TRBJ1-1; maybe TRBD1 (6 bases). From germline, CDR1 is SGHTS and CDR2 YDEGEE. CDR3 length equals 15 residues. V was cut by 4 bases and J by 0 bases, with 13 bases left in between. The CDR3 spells CASSPSRQVNTEAFF. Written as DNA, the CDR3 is TGTGCCAGCAGCCCCAGCAGACAGGTGAACACTGAAGCTTTCTTT.

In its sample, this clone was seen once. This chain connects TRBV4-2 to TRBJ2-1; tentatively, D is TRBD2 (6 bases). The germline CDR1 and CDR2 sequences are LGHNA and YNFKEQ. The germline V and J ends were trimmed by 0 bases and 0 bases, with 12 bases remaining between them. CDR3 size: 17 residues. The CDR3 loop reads CASSQELAGNSYNEQFF. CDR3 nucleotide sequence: TGTGCCAGCAGCCAAGAGCTGGCGGGGAACTCCTACAATGAGCAGTTCTTC.

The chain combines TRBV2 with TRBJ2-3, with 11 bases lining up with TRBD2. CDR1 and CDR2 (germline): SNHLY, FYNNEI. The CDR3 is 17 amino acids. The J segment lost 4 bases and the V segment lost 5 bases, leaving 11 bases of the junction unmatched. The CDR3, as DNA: TGTGCCAGCAGTAAAAACCAATTAGCGGGGGGGGCAGATACGCAGTATTTT. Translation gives CASSKNQLAGGADTQYF.

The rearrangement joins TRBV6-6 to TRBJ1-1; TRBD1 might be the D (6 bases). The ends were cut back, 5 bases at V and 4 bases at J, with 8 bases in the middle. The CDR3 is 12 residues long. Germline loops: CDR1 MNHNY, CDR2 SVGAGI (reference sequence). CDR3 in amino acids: CASSPGATEAFF. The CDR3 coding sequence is TGTGCCAGCAGTCCAGGGGCCACTGAAGCTTTCTTT.

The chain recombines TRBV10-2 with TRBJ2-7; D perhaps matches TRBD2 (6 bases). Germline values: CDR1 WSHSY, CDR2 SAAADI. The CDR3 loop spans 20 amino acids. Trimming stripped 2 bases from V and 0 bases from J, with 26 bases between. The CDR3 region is CASSELPRDWAKQSSYEQYF. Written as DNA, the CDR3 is TGCGCCAGCAGTGAGCTCCCCCGGGACTGGGCCAAACAGAGCTCCTACGAGCAGTACTTC.

CDR3 protein: CATSRSTVSGANVLTF. CDR3 DNA: TGTGCCACCAGCAGGTCGACAGTCTCTGGGGCCAACGTCCTGACTTTC. This rearrangement joins TRBV15 to TRBJ2-6; TRBD1 might be the D (5 bases). This CDR3 has 16 residues. Deletions cut 3 bases from V and 0 bases from J, with 9 bases between. The germline CDR1 and CDR2 sequences are LNHNV and YYDKDF (reference sequence).